The 23 T cell receptor beta chains below were found in one sample sequenced in a study of blood T cell repertoires in COVID-19. The table came from immunoSEQ multiplex PCR; TCRdb's copy has only in-frame clones and leaves some out. In the table there are fewer than 250,000 clones, around four fifths of which are singletons. The specimen was peripheral blood. The receptors originated from a woman older than 75 with COVID-19, enrolled during active disease.

The CDR3 spells CASSVDSPNQPQHF. For the CDR3, the DNA is TGCGCCAGCAGCGTCGACAGTCCCAATCAGCCCCAGCATTTT. The chain carries TRBV5-1 and TRBJ1-5; a weak D match, TRBD1 (5 bases). Trimming cost V 4 bases and J 3 bases, with 11 bases left between them. In germline, CDR1 is SGHRS, CDR2 YFSETQ. The CDR3 consists of 14 residues.

The CDR3 here is CASSYLQGFLNNEQYF. CDR3 nucleotides: TGTGCCAGCAGTTACCTCCAGGGCTTTTTAAACAACGAGCAGTACTTC. The gene calls are TRBV6-2 or TRBV6-3 and TRBJ2-7; possibly TRBD1 for D (5 bases). CDR1 and CDR2 from the germline V gene are MNHEY and SVGEGT. The CDR3 consists of 16 residues. V was pared by 2 bases and J by 5 bases, with 19 bases between.

This chain joins TRBV18 and TRBJ1-5, with TRBD1 matching 10 bases. Germline-derived CDR1 and CDR2 are KGHSH and LQKENI. Trimming at V came to 6 bases and at J to 5 bases, leaving 1 base not matched to a gene. This CDR3 region has 13 residues. The CDR3 DNA sequence: TGTGCCAGCTCCGGGACAGGGGATCAGCCCCAGCATTTT. Amino acid sequence: CASSGTGDQPQHF.

The chain has TRBV3-1 (or the pseudogene TRBV3-2) and TRBJ2-1, with 9 bases matching TRBD2. Germline V gives CDR1 LGHDT, CDR2 YNNKEL (reference sequence). The CDR3 totals 16 residues. V dropped 4 bases and J dropped 8; count of bases not matched to a gene: 12. CDR3 DNA sequence: TGTGCCAGCAGCCGCGGGGGGGATCTCCCCCCCCATGAGCAGTTCTTC. Residues: CASSRGGDLPPHEQFF.

The genes are TRBV7-8 and TRBJ2-3; 11 bases align to TRBD2. The CDR3 length is 15 residues. V was clipped by 4 bases and J by 5 bases; unmatched bases: 5. Germline lookup yields CDR1 SGHVS and CDR2 FQNEAQ. CDR3 sequence reads: CASSWGLAEVDTQYF. CDR3 sequence (DNA): TGTGCCAGCAGCTGGGGACTAGCGGAGGTAGATACGCAGTATTTT.

The rearrangement uses TRBV7-2 and TRBJ1-2; D might be TRBD1 (5 bases). Germline V gene data show CDR1 as SGHTA and CDR2 as FQGNSA. The CDR3 spans 14 residues. V was clipped by 0 bases and J by 8 bases, with 13 bases between them. CDR3 nucleotides: TGTGCCAGCAGCTTAGCGGACGGGGGTCGAGGCTACACCTTC. It encodes CASSLADGGRGYTF.

The chain is built from TRBV11-2 and TRBJ1-1; TRBD1 might be the D (6 bases). This CDR3 comprises 15 residues. Trimming cost V 0 bases and J 1 base, with 9 bases left between them. The germline V gene has CDR1 SGHAT and CDR2 FQNNGV. CDR3 sequence: CASSLDGRGNTEAFF. CDR3 coding DNA: TGTGCCAGCAGCTTAGACGGCAGGGGGAACACTGAAGCTTTCTTT.

The chain carries TRBV19 and TRBJ1-1; TRBD1 agrees at 9 bases. The J segment lost 5 bases and the V segment lost 7 bases, leaving 5 bases of the junction unmatched. Germline V gene data show CDR1 as LNHDA and CDR2 as SQIVND (reference sequence). This CDR3 contains 13 residues. Here the CDR3 reads CASTTDRGTEAFF. In nucleotides, the CDR3 is TGTGCCAGTACTACGGACAGGGGAACTGAAGCTTTCTTT.

This rearrangement joins TRBV6-5 to TRBJ2-6; D is possibly TRBD2 (7 bases). V lost 8 bases to trimming and J lost 2 bases, with 13 bases between them. CDR3 length: 15 residues. Germline V gives CDR1 MNHEY, CDR2 SVGAGI. The CDR3 sequence is CASWAGAAGANVLTF. For the CDR3, the DNA is TGTGCCAGCTGGGCGGGGGCGGCTGGGGCCAACGTCCTGACTTTC.

The V gene is TRBV9, the J gene TRBJ2-3; TRBD2 agrees at 13 bases. Germline-derived CDR1 and CDR2 are SGDLS and YYNGEE. This CDR3 spans 18 amino acids. V shed 3 bases, J shed 6 bases, and the junction held 13 bases outside the gene matches. The DNA of the CDR3 is TGTGCCAGCAGCGCCACTACACTAGCGGGGGGGACCGCGGATACGCAGTATTTT. Translated, it gives CASSATTLAGGTADTQYF.

This chain links TRBV7-9 with TRBJ2-5; 9 bases fit TRBD2. After removal of 3 bases from V and 3 bases from J, the junction contained 8 bases not matched to a gene. This CDR3 region has 16 residues. Germline V gives CDR1 SEHNR, CDR2 FQNEAQ (reference sequence). For the CDR3, the DNA is TGTGCCAGCAGCTTGATAGGTGCGGGGGGGGAAGAGACCCAGTACTTC. This translates into CASSLIGAGGEETQYF.

The V gene is TRBV27, the J gene TRBJ1-6; 7 bases are shared with TRBD1. Germline trimming cut 6 bases from V and 6 bases from J; bases unmatched to any gene: 8. This CDR3 comprises 15 residues. Germline V gene sequence: CDR1 MNHEY, CDR2 SMNVEV (reference sequence). CDR3 in amino acids: CASSQGGLVNSPLHF. The CDR3 coding sequence is TGTGCCAGCAGCCAAGGGGGCCTGGTTAATTCACCCCTCCACTTT.

The V and J genes are TRBV7-2 and TRBJ2-1; D is perhaps TRBD2 (6 bases). V was trimmed by 5 bases and J by 0 bases, leaving 11 bases between them. This CDR3 region has 15 residues. Germline V lookup: CDR1 SGHTA, CDR2 FQGNSA. CDR3: CASSLMGGSYNEQFF. In nucleotides, the CDR3 is TGTGCCAGCAGCCTAATGGGAGGCTCCTACAATGAGCAGTTCTTC.

This rearrangement joins TRBV15 to TRBJ1-2, with 9 nucleotides matching TRBD1. The CDR3 loop spans 15 amino acids. Germline loops: CDR1 LNHNV, CDR2 YYDKDF (reference sequence). Trimming cost V 4 bases and J 0 bases; bases outside gene matches: 3. The CDR3 coding sequence is TGTGCCACCAGCAAGGACAGGGGATCTAACTATGGCTACACCTTC. Its protein is CATSKDRGSNYGYTF.

A single count supports this clone. Here the CDR3 DNA reads TGTGCCAGCAGCCGGTCTCCTTCCTACGAGCAGTACGTC. Encoded protein: CASSRSPSYEQYV. The J gene is TRBJ2-7, the V gene TRBV28, with D hard to call. CDR3 length equals 13 residues. V was cut by 6 bases and J by 1 base, with 10 bases left in between. In germline, CDR1 is MDHEN, CDR2 SYDVKM.

J is TRBJ2-2 and V is TRBV19; a possible D gene is TRBD1 (6 bases). The CDR3 totals 14 residues. CDR1 is LNHDA, CDR2 SQIVND, per germline (reference sequence). V was shortened by 4 bases and J by 0 bases, with 6 bases between the two germline ends. For the CDR3, the DNA is TGTGCCAGTAGTAGGACAGCGAACACCGGGGAGCTGTTTTTT. Residues: CASSRTANTGELFF.

The chain couples TRBV3-1 (or the pseudogene TRBV3-2) to TRBJ1-1, with 7 bases that match TRBD1. The CDR3 spans 12 residues. CDR1 is LGHDT, CDR2 YNNKEL, per germline (reference sequence). Germline trimming cut 8 bases from V and 4 bases from J; bases unmatched to any gene: 4. CDR3 coding DNA: TGTGCCAGCCGGACAGGCGGCACTGAAGCTTTCTTT. Encoded protein: CASRTGGTEAFF.

The CDR3 loop is CASSLAGSNTEAFF. The CDR3 DNA is TGTGCCAGCAGCTTGGCAGGCTCGAACACTGAAGCTTTCTTT. The chain carries TRBV5-4 and TRBJ1-1; D remains ambiguous. This CDR3 spans 14 amino acids. V was pared by 0 bases and J by 1 base, with 7 bases between. Germline loops: CDR1 SGHNT, CDR2 YYREEE (reference sequence).

This clone has a single count. The chain links TRBV28 to TRBJ2-3; the D gene is possibly TRBD2 (6 bases). Germline assignment: CDR1 MDHEN and CDR2 SYDVKM. V dropped 2 bases and J dropped 4 bases, with 16 bases sitting between them. The CDR3 covers 16 residues. CDR3 protein: CASSLVAASASDTQYF. The CDR3 DNA reads TGTGCCAGCAGTTTAGTCGCCGCTAGCGCCTCAGATACGCAGTATTTT.

The rearrangement joins TRBV28 to TRBJ1-1; 8 bases align to TRBD1. This CDR3 region has 13 residues. CDR1 and CDR2 (germline): MDHEN, SYDVKM. V trimming: 6 bases; J trimming: 4 bases; junction bases outside the gene matches: 4. The CDR3 DNA is TGTGCCAGCAGAACCACAGGGGGCACTGAAGCTTTCTTT. Amino acids: CASRTTGGTEAFF.

The chain carries TRBV5-1 and TRBJ2-5, with a tentative D call TRBD1 (6 bases). This CDR3 spans 15 amino acids. The V and J ends lost 2 bases and 2 bases respectively, with 13 bases between them. Germline lookup yields CDR1 SGHRS and CDR2 YFSETQ. CDR3 DNA: TGCGCCAGCAGCTTCCCCACAGGGATTCAAGAGACCCAGTACTTC. As protein: CASSFPTGIQETQYF.

The J gene is TRBJ2-7, the V gene TRBV6-1, with 8 bases matching TRBD1. This CDR3 spans 15 amino acids. Germline V gives CDR1 MNHNS, CDR2 SASEGT. V lost 2 bases and J lost 5; bases outside the gene matches: 8. The CDR3 sequence is CASSERGTGRDEQYF. CDR3 coding DNA: TGTGCCAGCAGTGAAAGGGGGACAGGCCGCGACGAGCAGTACTTC.

V usage is TRBV4-1 and J usage is TRBJ2-7; TRBD2 agrees at 7 bases. V shed 0 bases, J shed 10 bases, and the junction held 15 bases outside the gene matches. This CDR3 contains 16 residues. Looked up from germline, CDR1 is MGHRA and CDR2 is YSYEKL. The CDR3 region has the DNA TGCGCCAGCAGCCAAGAGGGGTCTAGCGGACCCCGTCGACAGTACTTC. It is translated as CASSQEGSSGPRRQYF.